The 29 T cell receptor beta chains given below trace back to one sample, sequenced in a study of blood T cell repertoires in COVID-19. Sequenced by immunoSEQ multiplex PCR; TCRdb stores in-frame clones only, minus some. This table has tens of thousands of clones, around 80% appearing once. Sequences were obtained from peripheral blood. Receptors originate from a woman in her sixties or seventies with acute or convalescent COVID-19.

This clone was picked up a small number of times. DNA for the CDR3: TGTGCCAGTAGTAAAAATTATGGACAGGGACGGTTCGATGGCTACACCTTC. As protein: CASSKNYGQGRFDGYTF. The gene calls are TRBV19 and TRBJ1-2; 8 nucleotides match TRBD1. With 4 bases clipped from V and 6 bases from J, the junction kept 16 bases outside the gene matches. The CDR3 sequence is 17 residues long. In germline, CDR1 is LNHDA, CDR2 SQIVND (reference sequence). Drawing the rest from reference TRBV19 and TRBJ1-2, the complete variable domain is DGGITQSPKYLFRKEGQNVTLSCEQNLNHDAMYWYRQDPGQGLRLIYYSQIVNDFQKGDIAEGYSVSREKKESFPLTVTSAQKNPTAFYLCASSKNYGQGRFDGYTFGSGTRLTVV.

This chain joins TRBV5-1 and TRBJ2-5, with a tentative D call TRBD1 (5 bases). V was trimmed by 4 bases and J by 0 bases, leaving 13 bases between them. This CDR3 is built from 15 residues. In germline, CDR1 is SGHRS, CDR2 YFSETQ. The CDR3 sequence is CASSPRQGYQETQYF. DNA for the CDR3: TGCGCCAGCAGCCCCCGGCAGGGCTACCAAGAGACCCAGTACTTC.

The rearrangement joins TRBV14 to TRBJ2-3; 9 positions agree with TRBD2. The CDR3 consists of 17 residues. The germline V gene encodes CDR1 SGHDN and CDR2 FVKESK. The V gene end was trimmed by 4 bases and the J gene end by 2 bases; junction bases not matched to a gene: 10. The CDR3 DNA reads as TGTGCCAGCAGCCCTCTGGTAGCGGGGGCCTTCACAGATACGCAGTATTTT. Its translation is CASSPLVAGAFTDTQYF.

This chain links TRBV30 with TRBJ1-1, with D possibly TRBD1 on 6 matching bases. From germline, CDR1 is GTSNPN and CDR2 SVGIG (reference sequence). V lost 5 bases and J 5 bases, leaving 21 bases between the germline ends. The CDR3 length is 15 residues. The CDR3 DNA is TGTGCCTGGGCGAACCCCGGGACAAGGGGGACTGAAGCTTTCTTT. Translation: CAWANPGTRGTEAFF.

This rearrangement joins TRBV5-1 to TRBJ2-3; 7 bases match TRBD1. The CDR3 covers 15 residues. The junction had 7 bases not matched to a gene; V was cut back by 0 bases and J by 6 bases. Per germline, CDR1 SGHRS and CDR2 YFSETQ. CDR3 nucleotide sequence: TGCGCCAGCAGCTTGGCCGGGACAGACATGGATACGCAGTATTTT. It translates to CASSLAGTDMDTQYF. Full variable domain (rest looked up from reference TRBV5-1 and TRBJ2-3): KAGVTQTPRYLIKTRGQQVTLSCSPISGHRSVSWYQQTPGQGLQFLFEYFSETQRNKGNFPGRFSGRQFSNSRSEMNVSTLELGDSALYLCASSLAGTDMDTQYFGPGTRLTVL.

This clone was counted a few times. The J gene is TRBJ1-3, the V gene TRBV6-6; the D gene is possibly TRBD1 (5 bases). The CDR3 is made up of 17 amino acids. Germline CDR1 and CDR2: MNHNY and SVGAGI (reference sequence). The germline V and J ends were trimmed by 5 bases and 0 bases, with 17 bases remaining between them. The CDR3 DNA follows: TGTGCCAGCAGTCCCCTTATTGGACACCTCTCTGGAAACACCATATATTTT. Residues: CASSPLIGHLSGNTIYF.

The J gene is TRBJ2-5, the V gene TRBV5-1, with 9 bases identical to TRBD2. J was trimmed by 1 base and V by 1 base; bases with no gene match: 5. CDR1 is SGHRS and CDR2 is YFSETQ in the germline V gene. CDR3 length: 16 amino acids. CDR3 DNA: TGCGCCAGCAGCTTGATGAATAGCGGGAGCCAAGAGACCCAGTACTTC. This translates into CASSLMNSGSQETQYF.

This chain uses TRBV7-3 with TRBJ2-2; the D gene is possibly TRBD2 (6 bases). Germline lookup yields CDR1 SGHTA and CDR2 FQGTGA. The CDR3 runs 16 residues. The ends were cut back, 5 bases at V and 4 bases at J, with 17 bases in the middle. CDR3 sequence reads: CASSPPGRYSTGELFF. CDR3 DNA sequence: TGTGCCAGCAGCCCACCTGGGAGGTATTCCACCGGGGAGCTGTTTTTT.

This clone is judged medium-sized (0.01 to 0.1%). This chain links TRBV11-3 with TRBJ2-4; unclear D gene. Germline V gives CDR1 SGHNT, CDR2 YENEEA. The CDR3 is 12 residues long. The V and J ends lost 4 bases and 12 bases respectively, with 13 bases between them. The CDR3: CASSSIDSPQYF. CDR3 bases: TGTGCCAGCAGCTCGATCGACTCTCCTCAGTACTTC.

The CDR3 sequence is CASSYPGIGNQPQHF. In DNA, the CDR3 is TGTGCCAGCAGTTACCCGGGGATTGGCAATCAGCCCCAGCATTTT. V and J are TRBV6-7 and TRBJ1-5; D ambiguous. TRBV6-7 carries the ORF label, with uncertain function. Trimming removed 2 bases from V and 2 bases from J, with 10 bases in between. The CDR3 contains 15 residues.

V and J are TRBV3-1 (or the pseudogene TRBV3-2) and TRBJ1-2; D uncertain. CDR1 and CDR2 from the germline V gene are LGHDT and YNNKEL (reference sequence). The V and J ends lost 5 bases and 2 bases respectively, with 12 bases between them. This CDR3 has 14 amino acids. In DNA form, the CDR3 reads TGTGCCAGCAGCTCGTTCCGGGAAAACTATGGCTACACCTTC. It codes for CASSSFRENYGYTF.

The chain has TRBV2 and TRBJ2-3; D is ambiguous. V lost 5 bases and J 6 bases, leaving 12 bases between the germline ends. This CDR3 region has 13 residues. In germline, CDR1 is SNHLY, CDR2 FYNNEI. CDR3 sequence reads: CASSPWRMDTQYF. The CDR3 DNA sequence: TGTGCCAGCAGTCCTTGGCGGATGGATACGCAGTATTTT.

V usage is TRBV2 and J usage is TRBJ2-7, with 10 positions matching TRBD2. From germline, CDR1 is SNHLY and CDR2 FYNNEI. V dropped 4 bases and J dropped 0; count of bases not matched to a gene: 3. The CDR3 extends over 15 amino acids. CDR3 amino acids: CASSGTSGISYEQYF. The CDR3 coding sequence is TGTGCCAGCAGTGGGACTAGCGGTATCTCCTACGAGCAGTACTTC.

The chain couples TRBV5-5 to TRBJ1-2; D gene unclear. Trimming took off 0 bases at V and 0 bases at J, with 9 bases between the two ends. Germline CDR1 is SGHKS and CDR2 is YYEKEE (reference sequence). This CDR3 spans 15 amino acids. The CDR3 region has the DNA TGTGCCAGCAGCTTGGATGCGGGAGCTAACTATGGCTACACCTTC. This gives the protein CASSLDAGANYGYTF.

V usage is TRBV5-4 and J usage is TRBJ2-1, with 14 nucleotides matching TRBD2. There are 17 residues in the CDR3. Losses at the gene ends were 4 bases for V and 6 bases for J; bases not matched to a gene: 9. Per germline, CDR1 SGHNT and CDR2 YYREEE (reference sequence). CDR3: CASSLGLAGGQGNEQFF. In DNA form, the CDR3 reads TGTGCCAGCAGCCTCGGACTAGCGGGGGGCCAGGGCAATGAGCAGTTCTTC. Supplemented by reference TRBV5-4 and TRBJ2-1, the full variable domain reads ETGVTQSPTHLIKTRGQQVTLRCSSQSGHNTVSWYQQALGQGPQFIFQYYREEENGRGNFPPRFSGLQFPNYSSELNVNALELDDSALYLCASSLGLAGGQGNEQFFGPGTRLTVL.

This rearrangement joins TRBV6-5 to TRBJ1-3; weak D call: TRBD1 (5 bases). The CDR3 runs to 15 residues. Trimming cost V 6 bases and J 3 bases, with 15 bases left between them. From germline, CDR1 is MNHEY and CDR2 SVGAGI. CDR3 protein: CASSPPGALGNTIYF. CDR3 coding DNA: TGTGCCAGCAGCCCCCCTGGGGCTCTTGGAAACACCATATATTTT.

J is TRBJ1-5 and V is TRBV11-2; D may be TRBD1 (5 bases). The germline CDR1 and CDR2 sequences are SGHAT and FQNNGV. This CDR3 region has 13 residues. The V end lost 2 bases, the J end lost 6 bases, and 8 bases lay between the germline ends. As DNA, the CDR3 is TGTGCCAGCAGCTTATTTAGGGGTCAGCCCCAGCATTTT. It codes for CASSLFRGQPQHF.

The J gene is TRBJ1-2, the V gene TRBV4-3, with D possibly TRBD1 on 5 matching bases. CDR1 is LGHNA, CDR2 YSLEER, per germline. This CDR3 has 15 residues. Trimming removed 0 bases at V and 5 bases at J, with 13 bases between. The CDR3 DNA is TGCGCCAGCAGCCAAGAGCAAACAGGAAGGTATGGCTACACCTTC. Protein: CASSQEQTGRYGYTF.

The chain is built from TRBV3-1 (or the pseudogene TRBV3-2) and TRBJ2-5; TRBD1 aligns across 8 bases. The CDR3 runs to 14 residues. V gave up 1 base and J gave up 7 bases; unmatched junction bases: 5. Germline CDR1 is LGHDT and CDR2 is YNNKEL (reference sequence). The CDR3 protein is CASSQGLGQGTQYF. The CDR3 DNA is TGTGCCAGCAGCCAAGGGCTAGGACAGGGGACCCAGTACTTC.

The chain employs TRBV9 and TRBJ1-2, with 10 bases aligning to TRBD1. Per germline, CDR1 SGDLS and CDR2 YYNGEE. V was pared by 0 bases and J by 2 bases, with 4 bases of the junction left unmatched. The CDR3 extends over 16 amino acids. The CDR3 spells CASSVGTGGQNYGYTF. The DNA of the CDR3 is TGTGCCAGCAGCGTAGGGACAGGGGGACAGAACTATGGCTACACCTTC.

As DNA, the CDR3 is TGTGCCAGCAGCGTAGATTCAGGCAGGGGGACGGAGACCCAGTACTTC. Translating it yields CASSVDSGRGTETQYF. The chain joins TRBV9 to TRBJ2-5; 7 positions match TRBD1. J lost 5 bases, V lost 0 bases, and 10 bases had no gene match. The CDR3 has 16 residues. Germline loops: CDR1 SGDLS, CDR2 YYNGEE.

This sequence joins TRBV12-3 or TRBV12-4 and TRBJ2-1, with D perhaps matching TRBD1 (5 bases). V gave up 8 bases and J gave up 6 bases, with 14 bases separating them. This CDR3 contains 13 residues. The CDR3 DNA is TGTGCCAGCGGGGCCGGGCCCTCCAATGAGCAGTTCTTC. Its protein product is CASGAGPSNEQFF.

The chain couples TRBV14 to TRBJ1-2; 8 bases agree with TRBD1. Trimming removed 1 base from V and 5 bases from J; junction bases left unmatched: 6. Germline loops: CDR1 SGHDN, CDR2 FVKESK. The CDR3 length is 15 residues. The DNA of the CDR3 is TGTGCCAGCAGCCAAGGCCGGACAGGGACGTATGGCTACACCTTC. Translated: CASSQGRTGTYGYTF.

This clone was recorded a few times. The V and J genes are TRBV6-2 or TRBV6-3 and TRBJ2-7; 8 nucleotides agree with TRBD1. J lost 3 bases, V lost 4 bases, and 8 bases had no gene match. The CDR3 runs to 15 residues. From germline, CDR1 is MNHEY and CDR2 SVGEGT. CDR3 residues: CASSSPGQVIYEQYF. Written as DNA, the CDR3 is TGTGCCAGCAGTTCCCCGGGACAGGTGATCTACGAGCAGTACTTC.

V is TRBV6-1 and J is TRBJ2-5, with D possibly TRBD1 on 5 matching bases. The length of the CDR3 is 15 residues. Germline V CDR1 and CDR2: MNHNS, SASEGT. Trimming took 2 bases from V and 2 from J, leaving 12 bases between them. The CDR3 DNA follows: TGTGCCAGCAGTGAACCAGGGCTAACTCAAGAGACCCAGTACTTC. Protein sequence: CASSEPGLTQETQYF.

This chain uses TRBV23-1 with TRBJ1-6; 9 bases agree with TRBD1. TRBV23-1 is designated an ORF whose function remains uncertain. The CDR3 sequence is 20 residues long. Trimming cost V 2 bases and J 0 bases; bases outside gene matches: 11. CDR3 in amino acids: CASSQGTGGENSSYNSPLHF. The CDR3 nucleotides are TGCGCCAGCAGTCAAGGAACAGGGGGCGAAAACAGCTCCTATAATTCACCCCTCCACTTT.

V gene TRBV5-4 combines with J gene TRBJ2-5, with D unresolved. Germline CDR1 is SGHNT and CDR2 is YYREEE (reference sequence). V was pared by 2 bases and J by 5 bases, with 7 bases between. The CDR3 spans 12 residues. CDR3 in amino acids: CASSLFGETQYF. For the CDR3, the DNA is TGTGCCAGCAGCTTATTCGGGGAGACCCAGTACTTC.

The CDR3 loop reads CASSQTSGFTGELFF. As DNA, the CDR3 is TGTGCCAGTAGTCAGACTAGCGGCTTCACCGGGGAGCTGTTTTTT. The chain employs TRBV19 and TRBJ2-2; 9 nucleotides line up with TRBD2. Germline CDR1 reads LNHDA; CDR2 reads SQIVND (reference sequence). Losses at the gene ends were 5 bases for V and 4 bases for J; bases not matched to a gene: 5. CDR3 length equals 15 residues.

The J gene is TRBJ1-3, the V gene TRBV6-6; D is ambiguous. Deletions cut 6 bases from V and 4 bases from J, with 7 bases between. The CDR3 spans 12 residues. Germline V gene lookup returns CDR1 MNHNY and CDR2 SVGAGI (reference sequence). The CDR3 nucleotides read TGTGCCAGCAGACCGCAGGGAAACACCATATATTTT. It codes for CASRPQGNTIYF.